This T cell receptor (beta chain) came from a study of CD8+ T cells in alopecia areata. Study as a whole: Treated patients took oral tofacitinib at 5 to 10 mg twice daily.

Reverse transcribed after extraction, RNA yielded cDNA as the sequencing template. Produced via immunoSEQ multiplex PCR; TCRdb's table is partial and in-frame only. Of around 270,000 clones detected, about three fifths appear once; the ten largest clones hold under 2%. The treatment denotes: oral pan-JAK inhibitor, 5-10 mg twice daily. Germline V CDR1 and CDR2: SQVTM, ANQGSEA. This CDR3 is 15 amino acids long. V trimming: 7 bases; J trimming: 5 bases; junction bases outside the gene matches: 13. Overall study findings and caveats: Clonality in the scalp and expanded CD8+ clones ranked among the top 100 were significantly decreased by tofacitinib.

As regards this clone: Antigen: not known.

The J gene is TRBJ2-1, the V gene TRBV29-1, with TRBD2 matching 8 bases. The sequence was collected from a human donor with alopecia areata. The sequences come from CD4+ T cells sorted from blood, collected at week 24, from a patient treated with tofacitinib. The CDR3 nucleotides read TGCAGCGCCCGGGGGGGTGGACGCCCGGACAATGAGCAGTTCTTC. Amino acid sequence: CSARGGGRPDNEQFF.